This record looks at one T cell receptor beta chain sequence and its context. Its target is not known. Assay runs were performed at deep level. Over several immunoSEQ plates, each subset's genomic DNA was distributed in even portions. The repertoire was sequenced with immunoSEQ multiplex PCR; TCRdb's copy has only in-frame clones and lacks some. This table holds 2.3 million or so clones, approximately 93% found once. This sample was included in a study of shared clonotypes between healthy human individuals. The overall study: The cohort comprised a couple of women and a few men. Their ages spanned 18 to 49 years.

Notes on the study in general: Generation of non-shared clonotypes was less probable than generation of clonotypes shared by all four donors.

This CDR3 contains 14 residues. Germline CDR1 reads MDHEN; CDR2 reads SYDVKM. The V gene lost 3 bases and the J gene lost 8 bases, with 14 bases spanning the gap. The TCR comes from a man younger than 35 in good health. Some clones in this sample may be carry-over from other donors' samples. Sample: naive CD4+ T cells from PBMCs. The sample's subset: CD45RA+ positively selected. This chain uses TRBV28 with TRBJ2-1; D unresolved. CDR3 protein: CASSFASSNYEQFF. The CDR3 region has the DNA TGTGCCAGCAGTTTCGCCTCCAGCAACTATGAGCAGTTCTTC.